The 31 T cell receptor beta chains reported below all come from one sample, sequenced in a study of radiation and T cells in renal cell carcinoma. Time point described: baseline pretreatment blood. As to treatment: 15 Gy SBRT to primary tumor, nephrectomy 4 weeks later. TCRdb keeps only in-frame clones here, not all; method: immunoSEQ multiplex PCR. The sample lists about 140,000 clones, approximately 87% seen once, with under 30% in the top ten. Sequences were derived from blood, sampled from a patient whose treatment included radiotherapy and nephrectomy. Every receptor here comes from a woman in her fifties or sixties with renal cell carcinoma.

J is TRBJ2-7 and V is TRBV7-9; the D is unclear. Trimming removed 5 bases at V and 0 bases at J, with 5 bases between. Germline loops: CDR1 SEHNR, CDR2 FQNEAQ (reference sequence). This CDR3 comprises 12 residues. The CDR3: CASSESSYEQYF. The CDR3 DNA sequence: TGTGCCAGCAGCGAAAGCTCCTACGAGCAGTACTTC.

This clone was recorded once. The V gene is TRBV7-2, the J gene TRBJ1-5; D is perhaps TRBD1 (6 bases). From germline, CDR1 is SGHTA and CDR2 FQGNSA. The CDR3 sequence is 17 residues long. Trimming shortened V by 4 bases and J by 1 base, and 17 bases separated the two germline ends. The CDR3 DNA follows: TGTGCCAGCAGCTCAGGGGCTGGGAGGTCGAGCAATCAGCCCCAGCATTTT. It encodes CASSSGAGRSSNQPQHF.

The chain uses TRBV4-3 and TRBJ2-2; D remains ambiguous. This CDR3 has 15 amino acids. Trimming left V 0 bases short and J 6 bases short, with 11 bases between. The V gene's germline CDR1 is LGHNA and CDR2 YSLEER. The DNA of the CDR3 is TGCGCCAGCAGCCAAGATGGAGTGTACGCCGGGGAGCTGTTTTTT. Protein: CASSQDGVYAGELFF.

This chain joins TRBV7-2 and TRBJ2-7; D is undetermined. In germline, CDR1 is SGHTA, CDR2 FQGNSA. The CDR3 sequence is 14 residues long. V dropped 0 bases and J dropped 0 bases, with 6 bases sitting between them. CDR3 nucleotide sequence: TGTGCCAGCAGCTTAGCGGCGTCCTCCTACGAGCAGTACTTC. Residues: CASSLAASSYEQYF.

This clone was observed at least ten times. The chain carries TRBV7-9 and TRBJ2-1; 9 bases match TRBD2. The junction had 14 bases not matched to a gene; V was cut back by 11 bases and J by 9 bases. The CDR3 covers 14 residues. Germline V gene lookup returns CDR1 SEHNR and CDR2 FQNEAQ (reference sequence). The chain's CDR3 is CARHPIAGAGEQFF. CDR3 nucleotides: TGTGCCCGCCACCCTATAGCGGGAGCGGGTGAGCAGTTCTTC. The complete variable domain, with remaining parts taken from reference TRBV7-9 and TRBJ2-1, reads DTGVSQNPRHKITKRGQNVTFRCDPISEHNRLYWYRQTLGQGPEFLTYFQNEAQLEKSRLLSDRFSAERPKGSFSTLEIQRTEQGDSAMYLCARHPIAGAGEQFFGPGTRLTVL.

This chain connects TRBV9 to TRBJ2-3; D gene unclear. Germline loops: CDR1 SGDLS, CDR2 YYNGEE. Trimming stripped 0 bases from V and 2 bases from J, with 7 bases between. The CDR3 sequence is 14 residues long. In DNA, the CDR3 is TGTGCCAGCAGCGTAGACAGAGACACAGATACGCAGTATTTT. It yields the protein CASSVDRDTDTQYF.

This chain connects TRBV30 to TRBJ2-2, with a possible D match to TRBD1 (5 bases). Germline V gene sequence: CDR1 GTSNPN, CDR2 SVGIG (reference sequence). V was cut by 3 bases and J by 6 bases, with 11 bases left in between. This CDR3 has 13 residues. This CDR3 is CAWSQGQAGELFF. The DNA of the CDR3 is TGTGCCTGGAGCCAGGGCCAGGCCGGGGAGCTGTTTTTT.

The V and J genes are TRBV5-1 and TRBJ1-6; D ambiguous. The ends were cut back, 4 bases at V and 0 bases at J, with 11 bases in the middle. This CDR3 is 16 amino acids long. CDR1 and CDR2 from the germline V gene are SGHRS and YFSETQ. CDR3 region: CASSQDSSSYNSPLHF. The CDR3 nucleotides read TGCGCCAGCAGCCAGGATTCTAGCTCCTATAATTCACCCCTCCACTTT.

The chain is built from TRBV4-2 and TRBJ2-3; 10 bases are a match to TRBD1. Germline assignment: CDR1 LGHNA and CDR2 YNFKEQ. The length of the CDR3 is 16 residues. With 5 bases clipped from V and 3 bases from J, the junction kept 8 bases outside the gene matches. CDR3 in amino acids: CASSKGTGVRTDTQYF. In nucleotides, the CDR3 is TGTGCCAGCAGCAAAGGGACAGGGGTAAGGACAGATACGCAGTATTTT.

This rearrangement joins TRBV28 to TRBJ1-2, with 11 positions matching TRBD1. CDR1 is MDHEN and CDR2 is SYDVKM in the germline V gene. The CDR3 runs to 16 residues. The junction had 9 bases not matched to a gene; V was cut back by 6 bases and J by 3 bases. The CDR3: CASSPTGTGGDYGYTF. In DNA, the CDR3 is TGTGCCAGCAGCCCGACCGGGACAGGGGGTGACTATGGCTACACCTTC.

This clone appeared once. The chain employs TRBV6-6 and TRBJ1-6; D unclear. The V gene's germline CDR1 is MNHNY and CDR2 SVGAGI (reference sequence). The CDR3 contains 15 residues. V lost 0 bases and J 9 bases, leaving 12 bases between the germline ends. CDR3 sequence (DNA): TGTGCCAGCAGTTACTCGTCTGGGGTCGGTTCACCCCTCCACTTT. It specifies CASSYSSGVGSPLHF.

This chain links TRBV5-6 with TRBJ1-2, with TRBD1 matching 9 bases. V lost 1 base, J lost 4 bases, and 11 bases stayed unmatched. CDR1 and CDR2 (germline): SGHDT, YYEEEE. This CDR3 region has 17 residues. CDR3 in DNA: TGTGCCAGCAGCTTGAGGGGCCGGACAGGGGCCTCCTATGGCTACACCTTC. It yields the protein CASSLRGRTGASYGYTF.

The chain recombines TRBV4-1 with TRBJ2-5; D tentatively reads TRBD1 or TRBD2 (5 bases each). Germline CDR1 reads MGHRA; CDR2 reads YSYEKL. The CDR3 consists of 14 residues. V was trimmed by 4 bases and J by 4 bases, leaving 13 bases between them. CDR3 loop: CASSRPGTVETQYF. CDR3 nucleotide sequence: TGCGCCAGCAGCCGTCCCGGGACCGTAGAGACCCAGTACTTC.

The chain has TRBV7-9 and TRBJ2-1; TRBD2 matches at 9 bases. V gave up 1 base and J gave up 7 bases; unmatched junction bases: 5. The CDR3 extends over 15 amino acids. The germline CDR1 and CDR2 sequences are SEHNR and FQNEAQ (reference sequence). The CDR3 DNA is TGTGCCAGCAGCTTAGGGGCGGGAGGGTGGAATGAGCAGTTCTTC. Translation gives CASSLGAGGWNEQFF.

This chain joins TRBV20-1 and TRBJ2-7, with D uncertain. The CDR3 has 11 amino acids. V was pared by 3 bases and J by 9 bases, with 12 bases between. Germline CDR1 is DFQATT and CDR2 is SNEGSKA (reference sequence). CDR3 residues: CSASTTRGQYF. CDR3 coding DNA: TGCAGTGCTAGCACAACACGTGGGCAGTACTTC.

The chain couples TRBV6-1 to TRBJ1-5, with a tentative D call TRBD1 (5 bases). V was pared by 10 bases and J by 3 bases, with 13 bases between. From germline, CDR1 is MNHNS and CDR2 SASEGT. The CDR3 contains 13 residues. DNA of the CDR3: TGTGCCATAGATGACAGATTCAATCAGCCCCAGCATTTT. Encoded protein: CAIDDRFNQPQHF.

The rearrangement joins TRBV12-5 to TRBJ1-1; TRBD1 is a possible D gene (5 bases). Per germline, CDR1 LGHNT and CDR2 FRNRAP. The CDR3 consists of 12 residues. CDR3 sequence (DNA): TGTGCCAGCAAGAGGGGCAACACTGAAGCTTTCTTT. Its translation is CASKRGNTEAFF. Using reference TRBV12-5 and TRBJ1-1 for the parts outside the CDR3, the full variable domain is DARVTQTPRHKVTEMGQEVTMRCQPILGHNTVFWYRQTMMQGLELLAYFRNRAPLDDSGMPKDRFSAEMPDATLATLKIQPSEPRDSAVYFCASKRGNTEAFFGQGTRLTVV.

CDR3 sequence: CASSESGGNTEAFF. CDR3 nucleotide sequence: TGTGCCAGCAGTGAGTCTGGGGGGAACACTGAAGCTTTCTTT. The V and J genes are TRBV25-1 and TRBJ1-1; D perhaps matches TRBD1 (5 bases). CDR3 length: 14 amino acids. The germline CDR1 and CDR2 sequences are MGHDK and SYGVNS. The V end was cut by 3 bases, the J end by 1 base, with 9 bases between.

This chain uses TRBV19 with TRBJ1-5, with a weak D call TRBD1 (6 bases). V lost 4 bases, J lost 6 bases, and 16 bases lay in between. Germline V gene lookup returns CDR1 LNHDA and CDR2 SQIVND (reference sequence). This CDR3 has 15 residues. Here the CDR3 DNA reads TGTGCCAGTAGTAATCGCGTTCAGGGGACTCAGCCCCAGCATTTT. Translating it yields CASSNRVQGTQPQHF.

This clone has only one observation. This chain joins TRBV11-2 and TRBJ1-2; 9 nucleotides line up with TRBD1. The J segment lost 11 bases and the V segment lost 0 bases, leaving 10 bases of the junction unmatched. The CDR3 spans 15 residues. CDR1 is SGHAT, CDR2 FQNNGV, per germline. CDR3: CASSLEGAGTGQYTF. In nucleotides, the CDR3 is TGTGCCAGCAGCTTAGAAGGGGCCGGGACAGGGCAATACACCTTC. Supplemented by reference TRBV11-2 and TRBJ1-2, the full variable domain reads EAGVAQSPRYKIIEKRQSVAFWCNPISGHATLYWYQQILGQGPKLLIQFQNNGVVDDSQLPKDRFSAERLKGVDSTLKIQPAKLEDSAVYLCASSLEGAGTGQYTFGSGTRLTVV.

This clone has only a few counts. V usage is TRBV30 and J usage is TRBJ1-4, with D unclear. CDR1 and CDR2 from the germline V gene are GTSNPN and SVGIG (reference sequence). This CDR3 region has 13 residues. Trimming took 0 bases from V and 10 from J, leaving 12 bases between them. CDR3 DNA sequence: TGTGCCTGGAGTGTTTCCACCGGAGGAAAACTGTTTTTT. Residues: CAWSVSTGGKLFF.

The chain links TRBV5-4 to TRBJ2-1, with D possibly matching TRBD1 (6 bases). The CDR3 covers 15 residues. V shed 6 bases and J shed 6 bases, with 19 bases lying between them. Per germline, CDR1 SGHNT and CDR2 YYREEE (reference sequence). The CDR3 spells CASTHGQQTGNEQFF. Here the CDR3 DNA reads TGTGCCAGCACCCATGGACAGCAAACGGGCAATGAGCAGTTCTTC.

The genes are TRBV6-5 and TRBJ1-2, with a possible D match to TRBD1 (5 bases). The CDR3 loop spans 15 amino acids. CDR1 is MNHEY and CDR2 is SVGAGI in the germline V gene. V lost 0 bases and J lost 4, with 12 bases in between. The CDR3 DNA sequence: TGTGCCAGCAGTTACTCAGGACTCGGGGCCTATGGCTACACCTTC. This gives the protein CASSYSGLGAYGYTF.

This clone was observed a single time. The chain joins TRBV9 to TRBJ1-2; no definite D call. The CDR3 is 15 residues long. Trimming stripped 4 bases from V and 0 bases from J, with 13 bases between. CDR1 SGDLS and CDR2 YYNGEE come from the germline V gene. The CDR3 DNA is TGTGCCAGCAGCCCCCGTCTTAATACTAACTATGGCTACACCTTC. It codes for CASSPRLNTNYGYTF. The full variable domain, rest sourced from reference TRBV9 and TRBJ1-2, is DSGVTQTPKHLITATGQRVTLRCSPRSGDLSVYWYQQSLDQGLQFLIQYYNGEERAKGNILERFSAQQFPDLHSELNLSSLELGDSALYFCASSPRLNTNYGYTFGSGTRLTVV.

J is TRBJ1-5 and V is TRBV7-9; D is uncertain. The CDR3 is 12 amino acids. Germline assignment: CDR1 SEHNR and CDR2 FQNEAQ (reference sequence). Trimming took 10 bases from V and 3 from J, leaving 10 bases between them. The CDR3 is CATENLNQPQHF. The CDR3 coding sequence is TGTGCCACGGAGAACCTCAATCAGCCCCAGCATTTT. Full variable domain (outside the CDR3, taken from reference TRBV7-9 and TRBJ1-5): DTGVSQNPRHKITKRGQNVTFRCDPISEHNRLYWYRQTLGQGPEFLTYFQNEAQLEKSRLLSDRFSAERPKGSFSTLEIQRTEQGDSAMYLCATENLNQPQHFGDGTRLSIL.

The rearrangement joins TRBV10-3 to TRBJ1-1, with D possibly being TRBD1 (5 bases). The CDR3 contains 13 residues. Trimming removed 4 bases from V and 5 bases from J, with 11 bases in between. Per germline, CDR1 ENHRY and CDR2 SYGVKD. The CDR3 here is CAISGPGGTEAFF. In DNA form, the CDR3 reads TGTGCCATCAGTGGTCCCGGGGGGACTGAAGCTTTCTTT.

The chain has TRBV15 and TRBJ2-2; D is perhaps TRBD1 (6 bases). V was trimmed by 4 bases and J by 1 base, leaving 16 bases between them. Germline lookup yields CDR1 LNHNV and CDR2 YYDKDF (reference sequence). The CDR3 extends over 17 amino acids. Here the CDR3 DNA reads TGTGCCACCAGCACACATACCCCGACAGGGAACACCGGGGAGCTGTTTTTT. Protein sequence: CATSTHTPTGNTGELFF. Filled out from reference TRBV15 and TRBJ2-2, the complete variable domain reads DAMVIQNPRYQVTQFGKPVTLSCSQTLNHNVMYWYQQKSSQAPKLLFHYYDKDFNNEADTPDNFQSRRPNTSFCFLDIRSPGLGDTAMYLCATSTHTPTGNTGELFFGEGSRLTVL.

The chain is built from TRBV12-2 and TRBJ2-7; TRBD1 was called by the table and not checked on the DNA. TRBV12-2 is tagged as a pseudogene. The CDR3 sequence is 12 residues long. This chain's CDR3 is CASPQAPYEQYF. The CDR3 bases are TGTGCAAGTCCCCAGGCCCCCTACGAGCAGTACTTC.

The V gene is TRBV27, the J gene TRBJ1-6; D not resolved. Trimming cost V 0 bases and J 7 bases, with 7 bases left between them. CDR3 length: 14 amino acids. Germline V gene sequence: CDR1 MNHEY, CDR2 SMNVEV (reference sequence). The CDR3 here is CASSLSGGNSPLHF. The CDR3 region has the DNA TGTGCCAGCAGTTTATCTGGCGGGAATTCACCCCTCCACTTT.

This clone has a count of ten or more. This rearrangement joins TRBV6-6 to TRBJ1-1; the D gene is possibly TRBD1 (5 bases). This CDR3 is 12 amino acids long. Trimming left V 7 bases short and J 2 bases short, with 8 bases between. Germline V gene data show CDR1 as MNHNY and CDR2 as SVGAGI (reference sequence). In DNA, the CDR3 is TGTGCCAGCAAGAGGGGCAACACTGAAGCTTTCTTT. It yields the protein CASKRGNTEAFF.

This clone was seen a handful of times. The J gene is TRBJ1-5, the V gene TRBV7-8; D gene uncertain. Trimming shortened V by 4 bases and J by 5 bases, and 9 bases separated the two germline ends. The CDR3 has 13 residues. Germline-derived CDR1 and CDR2 are SGHVS and FQNEAQ. CDR3 nucleotides: TGTGCCAGCAGCTCAGACCGGGATCAGCCCCAGCATTTT. It codes for CASSSDRDQPQHF.